This TCR beta chain stems from a study of blood T cell repertoires in COVID-19. Study-wide context: Samples came from the United States, Italy and Spain, spanning acute and convalescent COVID-19. PBMCs, B-cell-depleted T cells, or T cells provided the cDNA or gDNA that made up the material.

The CDR3 has 11 residues. The germline V gene has CDR1 MNHEY and CDR2 SVGEGT. The V end lost 5 bases, the J end lost 4 bases, and 5 bases lay between the germline ends. Original analysis: Using reference gene primer amplification, nucleated cell counts were estimated. Sequencing was performed with immunoSEQ multiplex PCR; in TCRdb, only in-frame clones are kept and a portion is missing. Clone size and V and J calls were adopted from that table, with D and trimming inferred from the DNA. Of under 250,000 clones in the sample, 65% to 85% were seen once. This chain connects TRBV6-2 or TRBV6-3 to TRBJ2-5; TRBD1 might be the D (5 bases). The sample comprised peripheral blood. This receptor was taken from a woman older than 75 with acute or convalescent COVID-19. In DNA, the CDR3 is TGTGCCAGCAGTACAGGAGAGACCCAGTACTTC. Translated: CASSTGETQYF.